The rows below give T cell receptor beta chains drawn from one sample of a study of shared clonotypes between healthy human individuals. Method: immunoSEQ multiplex PCR; TCRdb's copy keeps in-frame clones and lacks some. Of some 1 million clones listed, approximately 68% are singletons. The sequencing input was memory CD4+ T cells sorted from blood. Source of these receptors: a man younger than 30 in good health. The CDR3 runs from the conserved cysteine through the conserved F or W. Each record gives: clone size, J gene, V gene, CDR3 protein. Size values are once, few and many counts, or a class for expanded clones, and some rows have none.

>NA|TRBJ2-4|TRBV30
CAWSISGRRNIQYF
>NA|TRBJ2-3|TRBV2
CASSEVLAGAQTQYF
>NA|TRBJ2-1|TRBV30
CAWSAVGAYEQFF
>NA|TRBJ1-6|TRBV6-5
CASSYGRGWNSPLHF
>once|TRBJ1-2|TRBV28
CASSSPDRAEYGYTF
>NA|TRBJ2-7|TRBV15
CATSNRKTVSYEQYF
>NA|TRBJ1-2|TRBV29-1
CSSRTGEGYTF
>NA|TRBJ1-1|TRBV5-8
CASLQQLNTEAFF
>NA|TRBJ2-7|TRBV6-1
CASSDSGPIYEQYF
>NA|TRBJ2-1|TRBV14
CASSQDLRADSYNEQFF
>NA|TRBJ1-2|TRBV19
CASTMEQGRTNYGYTF
>many|TRBJ2-5|TRBV4-1
CASSQVPAQYF
>NA|TRBJ2-2|TRBV10-3
CAIAAVPGELFF
>NA|TRBJ2-5|TRBV11-2
CASSSNQKTQYF
>NA|TRBJ1-2|TRBV23-1
CASSQGGQGTGHGYTF
>NA|TRBJ1-6|TRBV7-2
CASSLPSASSPLHF
>NA|TRBJ1-4|TRBV6-1
CASSEIYDRVNEKLFF
>NA|TRBJ2-2|TRBV14
CASSQGGGELFF
>once|TRBJ2-3|TRBV5-5
CASIGTSGITDTQYF
>NA|TRBJ1-1|TRBV19
CASSMRETEAFF
>few|TRBJ1-4|TRBV28
CASRRDGDEKLFF
>NA|TRBJ2-2|TRBV4-1
CASSQWETGELFF
>many|TRBJ1-1|TRBV28
CASSLPTVNTEAFF
>few|TRBJ2-3|TRBV6-4
CASSDRYTDTQYF
>NA|TRBJ2-5|TRBV29-1
CSVVWVGETQYF
>NA|TRBJ1-6|TRBV25-1
CASSEYQVYNSPLHF
>NA|TRBJ1-5|TRBV30
CAWSRPGTGFGQPQHF
>NA|TRBJ1-6|TRBV6-6
CASRHRDSNSPLHF
>NA|TRBJ2-5|TRBV7-2
CASNGYRGRAGPEETQYF
>NA|TRBJ1-4|TRBV11-2
CASSLEGRDSPNEKLFF
>NA|TRBJ1-4|TRBV6-7
CASSSSHKTPNEKLFF
>few|TRBJ2-2|TRBV2
CASSGENTGELFF
>once|TRBJ1-3|TRBV7-2
CASSSTLGTAGNTIYF
>NA|TRBJ2-3|TRBV11-2
CASSFRLAGTLTDTQYF
>once|TRBJ2-5|TRBV4-1
CASSHSGGQETQYF
>once|TRBJ1-6|TRBV2
CASRRDLLNSPLHF
>NA|TRBJ1-2|TRBV5-6
CASSLSGVANYGYTF
>NA|TRBJ1-1|TRBV6-6
CASRPGGPSTEAFF
>NA|TRBJ1-2|TRBV6-5
CASSYLGSSGYTF
>NA|TRBJ2-3|TRBV15
CATSRGEGGYTDTQYF
>few|TRBJ1-4|TRBV19
CASSIGDATNEKLFF
>NA|TRBJ1-3|TRBV6-1
CASTDRGGPDTIYF
>NA|TRBJ1-2|TRBV20-1
CSASGGSGYTF
>once|TRBJ2-6|TRBV27
CASRPSGANVLTF
>NA|TRBJ1-6|TRBV6-5
CASNSREGKNSPLHF
>few|TRBJ2-1|TRBV5-1
CASSPGTSVYNEQFF
>NA|TRBJ2-5|TRBV14
CASSQVRVGAETQYF
>NA|TRBJ1-2|TRBV28
CASRPSGAYGYTF